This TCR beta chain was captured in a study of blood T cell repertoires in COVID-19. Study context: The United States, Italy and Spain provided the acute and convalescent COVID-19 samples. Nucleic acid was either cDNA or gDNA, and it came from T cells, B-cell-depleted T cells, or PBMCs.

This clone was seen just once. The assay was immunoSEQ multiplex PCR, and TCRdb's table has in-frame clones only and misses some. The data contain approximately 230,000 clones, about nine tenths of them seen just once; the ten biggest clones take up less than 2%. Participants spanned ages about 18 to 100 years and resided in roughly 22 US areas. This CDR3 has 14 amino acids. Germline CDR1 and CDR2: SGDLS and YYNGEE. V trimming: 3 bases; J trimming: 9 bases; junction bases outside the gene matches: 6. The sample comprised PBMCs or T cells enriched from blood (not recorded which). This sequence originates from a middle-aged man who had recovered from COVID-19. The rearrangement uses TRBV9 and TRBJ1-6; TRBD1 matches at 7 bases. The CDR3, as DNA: TGTGCCAGCAGCGGCCGACAGGGTAGTTCACCCCTCCACTTT. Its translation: CASSGRQGSSPLHF.